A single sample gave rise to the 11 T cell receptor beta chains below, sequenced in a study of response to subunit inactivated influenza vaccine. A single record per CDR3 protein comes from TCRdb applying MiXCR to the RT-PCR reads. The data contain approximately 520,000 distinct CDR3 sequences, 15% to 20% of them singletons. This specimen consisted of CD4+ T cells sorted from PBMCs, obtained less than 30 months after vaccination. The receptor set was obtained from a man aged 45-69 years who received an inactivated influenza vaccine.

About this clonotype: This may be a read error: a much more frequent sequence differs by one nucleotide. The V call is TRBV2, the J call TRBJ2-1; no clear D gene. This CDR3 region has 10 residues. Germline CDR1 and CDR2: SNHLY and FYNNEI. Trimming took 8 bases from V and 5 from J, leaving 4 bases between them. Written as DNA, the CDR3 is TGTGCCAGCTGGGACAATGAGCAGTTCTTC. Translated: CASWDNEQFF. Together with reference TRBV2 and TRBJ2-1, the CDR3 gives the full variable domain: EPEVTQTPSHQVTQMGQEVILRCVPISNHLYFYWYRQILGQKVEFLVSFYNNEISEKSEIFDDQFSVERPDGSNFTLKIRSTKLEDSAMYFCASWDNEQFFGPGTRLTVL.

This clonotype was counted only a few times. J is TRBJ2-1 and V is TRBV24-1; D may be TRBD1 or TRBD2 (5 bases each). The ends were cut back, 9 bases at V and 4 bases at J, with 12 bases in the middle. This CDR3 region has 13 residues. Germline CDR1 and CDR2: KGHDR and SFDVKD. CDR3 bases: TGTGCCACCTCGGGACCGCTATACAATGAGCAGTTCTTC. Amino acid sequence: CATSGPLYNEQFF.

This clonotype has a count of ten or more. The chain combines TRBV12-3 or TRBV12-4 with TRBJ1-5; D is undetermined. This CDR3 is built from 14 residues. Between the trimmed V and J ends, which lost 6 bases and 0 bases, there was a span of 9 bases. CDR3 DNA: TGTGCCAGCAGCCCAGTAGATAGCAATCAGCCCCAGCATTTT. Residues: CASSPVDSNQPQHF.

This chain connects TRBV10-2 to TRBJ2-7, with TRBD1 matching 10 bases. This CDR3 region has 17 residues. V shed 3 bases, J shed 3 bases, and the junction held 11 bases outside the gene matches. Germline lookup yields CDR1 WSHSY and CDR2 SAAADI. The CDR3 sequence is CASSDPDRGPRFYEQYF. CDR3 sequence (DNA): TGCGCCAGCAGTGACCCAGACAGGGGGCCTAGGTTCTACGAGCAGTACTTC.

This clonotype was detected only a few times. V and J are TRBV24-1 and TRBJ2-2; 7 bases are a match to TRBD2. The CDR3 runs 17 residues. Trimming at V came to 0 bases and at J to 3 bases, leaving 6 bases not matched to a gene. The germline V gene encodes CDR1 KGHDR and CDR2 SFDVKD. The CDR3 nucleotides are TGTGCCACCAGTGATTTGGGGGCCAGCGGGGACACCGGGGAGCTGTTTTTT. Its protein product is CATSDLGASGDTGELFF.

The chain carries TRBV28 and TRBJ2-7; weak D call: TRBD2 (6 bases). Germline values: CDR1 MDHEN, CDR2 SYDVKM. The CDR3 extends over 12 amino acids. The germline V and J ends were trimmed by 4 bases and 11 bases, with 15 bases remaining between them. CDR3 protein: CASSYSVGGEYF. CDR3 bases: TGTGCCAGCAGTTACTCAGTGGGCGGGGAGTACTTC.

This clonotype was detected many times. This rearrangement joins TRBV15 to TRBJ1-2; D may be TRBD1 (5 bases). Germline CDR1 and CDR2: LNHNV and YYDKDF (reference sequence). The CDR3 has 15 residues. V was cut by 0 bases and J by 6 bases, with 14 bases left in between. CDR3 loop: CATSRDQGAGHGYTF. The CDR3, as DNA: TGTGCCACCAGCAGAGATCAGGGAGCCGGACATGGCTACACCTTC.

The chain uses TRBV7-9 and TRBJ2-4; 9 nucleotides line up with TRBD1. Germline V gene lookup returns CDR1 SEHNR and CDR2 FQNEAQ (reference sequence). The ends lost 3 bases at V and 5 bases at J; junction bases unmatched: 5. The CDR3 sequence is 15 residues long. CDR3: CASSFGDREQNIQYF. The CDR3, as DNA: TGTGCCAGCAGCTTCGGGGACAGGGAGCAAAACATTCAGTACTTC.

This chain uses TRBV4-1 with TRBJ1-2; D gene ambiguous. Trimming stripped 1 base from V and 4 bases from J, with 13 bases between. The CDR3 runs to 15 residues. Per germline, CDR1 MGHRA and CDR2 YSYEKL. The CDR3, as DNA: TGCGCCAGCAGCCAAGGAAATGGGGATGCCTATGGCTACACCTTC. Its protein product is CASSQGNGDAYGYTF.

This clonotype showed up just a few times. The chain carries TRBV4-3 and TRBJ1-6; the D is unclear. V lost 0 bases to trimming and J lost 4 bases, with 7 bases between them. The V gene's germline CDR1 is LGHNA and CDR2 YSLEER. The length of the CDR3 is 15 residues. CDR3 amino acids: CASSQEWMYNSPLHF. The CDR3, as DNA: TGCGCCAGCAGCCAAGAATGGATGTATAATTCACCCCTCCACTTT.

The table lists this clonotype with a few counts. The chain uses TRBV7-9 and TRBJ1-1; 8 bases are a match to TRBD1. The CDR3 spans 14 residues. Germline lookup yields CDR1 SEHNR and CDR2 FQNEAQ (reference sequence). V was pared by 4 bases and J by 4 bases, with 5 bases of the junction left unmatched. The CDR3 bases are TGTGCCAGCAGCTCGACAGGGGCGTTCACTGAAGCTTTCTTT. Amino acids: CASSSTGAFTEAFF.